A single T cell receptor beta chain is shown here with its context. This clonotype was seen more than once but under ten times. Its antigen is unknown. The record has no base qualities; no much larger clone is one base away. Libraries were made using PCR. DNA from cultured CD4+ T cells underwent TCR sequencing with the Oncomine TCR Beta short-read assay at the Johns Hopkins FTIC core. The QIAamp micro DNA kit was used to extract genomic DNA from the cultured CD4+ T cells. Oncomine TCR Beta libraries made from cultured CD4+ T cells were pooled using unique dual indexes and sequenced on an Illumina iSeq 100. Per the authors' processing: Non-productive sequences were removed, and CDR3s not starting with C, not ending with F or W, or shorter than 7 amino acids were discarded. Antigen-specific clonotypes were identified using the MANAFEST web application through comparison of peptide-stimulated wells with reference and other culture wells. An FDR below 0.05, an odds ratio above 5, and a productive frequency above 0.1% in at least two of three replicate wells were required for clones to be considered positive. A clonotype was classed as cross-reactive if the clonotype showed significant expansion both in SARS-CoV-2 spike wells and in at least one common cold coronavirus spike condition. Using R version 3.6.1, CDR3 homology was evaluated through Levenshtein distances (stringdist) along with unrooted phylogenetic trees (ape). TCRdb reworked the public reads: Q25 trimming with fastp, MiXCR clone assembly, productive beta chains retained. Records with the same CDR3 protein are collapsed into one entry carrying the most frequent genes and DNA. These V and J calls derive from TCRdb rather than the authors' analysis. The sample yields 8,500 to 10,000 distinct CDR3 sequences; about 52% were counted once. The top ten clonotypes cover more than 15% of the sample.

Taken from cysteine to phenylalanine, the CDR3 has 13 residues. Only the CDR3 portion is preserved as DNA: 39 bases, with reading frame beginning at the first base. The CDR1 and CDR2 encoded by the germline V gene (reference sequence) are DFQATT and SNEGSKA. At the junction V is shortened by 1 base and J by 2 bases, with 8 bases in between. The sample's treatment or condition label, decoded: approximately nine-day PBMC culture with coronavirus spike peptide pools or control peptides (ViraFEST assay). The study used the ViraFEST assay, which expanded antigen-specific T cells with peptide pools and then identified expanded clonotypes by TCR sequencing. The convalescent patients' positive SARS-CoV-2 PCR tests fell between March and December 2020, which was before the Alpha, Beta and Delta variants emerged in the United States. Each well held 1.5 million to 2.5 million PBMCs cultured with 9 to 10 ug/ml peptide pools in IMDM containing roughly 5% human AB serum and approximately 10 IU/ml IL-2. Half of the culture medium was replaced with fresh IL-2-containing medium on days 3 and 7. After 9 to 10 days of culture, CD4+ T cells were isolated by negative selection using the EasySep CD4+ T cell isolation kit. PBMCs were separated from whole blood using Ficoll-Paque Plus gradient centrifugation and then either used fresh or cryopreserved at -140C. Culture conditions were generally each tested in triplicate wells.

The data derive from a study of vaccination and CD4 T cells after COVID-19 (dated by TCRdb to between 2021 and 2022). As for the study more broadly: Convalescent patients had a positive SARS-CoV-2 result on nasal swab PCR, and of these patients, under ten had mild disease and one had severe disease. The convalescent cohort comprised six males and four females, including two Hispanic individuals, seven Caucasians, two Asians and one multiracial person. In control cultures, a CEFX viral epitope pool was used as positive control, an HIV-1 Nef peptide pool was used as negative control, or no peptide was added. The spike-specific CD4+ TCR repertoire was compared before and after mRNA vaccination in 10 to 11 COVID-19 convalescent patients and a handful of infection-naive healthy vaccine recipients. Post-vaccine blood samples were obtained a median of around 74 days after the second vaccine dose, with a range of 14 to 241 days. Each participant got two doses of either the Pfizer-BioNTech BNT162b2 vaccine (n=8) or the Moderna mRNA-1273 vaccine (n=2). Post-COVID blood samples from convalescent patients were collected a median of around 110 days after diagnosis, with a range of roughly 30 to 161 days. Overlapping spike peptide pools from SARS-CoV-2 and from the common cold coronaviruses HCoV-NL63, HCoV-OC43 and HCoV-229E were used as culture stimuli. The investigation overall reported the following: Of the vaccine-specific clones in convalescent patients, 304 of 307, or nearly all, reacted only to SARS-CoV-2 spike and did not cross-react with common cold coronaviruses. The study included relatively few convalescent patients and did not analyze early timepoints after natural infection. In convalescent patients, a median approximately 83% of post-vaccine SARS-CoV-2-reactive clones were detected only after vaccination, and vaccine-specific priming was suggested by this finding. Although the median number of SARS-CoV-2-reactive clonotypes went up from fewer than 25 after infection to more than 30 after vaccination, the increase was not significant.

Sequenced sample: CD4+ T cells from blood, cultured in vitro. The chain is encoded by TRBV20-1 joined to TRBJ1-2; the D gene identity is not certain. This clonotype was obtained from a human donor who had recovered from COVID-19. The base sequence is TGCAGTGCTAGAGTTGGAGGGAACTATGGCTACACCTTC. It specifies CSARVGGNYGYTF.